A single sample gave rise to the 27 T cell receptor beta chains below, sequenced in a study of blood T cells in healthy people across ages. Through a sample-barcoded 5' primer and a J-beta primer mix, a second PCR was run for roughly 7 to 12 cycles. TCRdb called the 5' RACE reads again in MiXCR, with one record for every CDR3 protein. The sample records roughly 1,000,000 distinct CDR3 sequences, about 23% being singletons. This sample also belongs to another study, concerning T cells of mothers and their children.

Sequenced material: blood. The receptor set was obtained from a girl aged 2 to 9 in good health.

This chain connects TRBV7-2 to TRBJ1-4; D call uncertain. This CDR3 spans 14 amino acids. Per germline, CDR1 SGHTA and CDR2 FQGNSA. V was trimmed by 4 bases and J by 4 bases, leaving 10 bases between them. In DNA form, the CDR3 reads TGTGCCAGCAGCTCTGTGGGCCTTAATGAAAAACTGTTTTTT. Its translation: CASSSVGLNEKLFF. The variable domain in full, completed from reference TRBV7-2 and TRBJ1-4, reads GAGVSQSPSNKVTEKGKDVELRCDPISGHTALYWYRQSLGQGLEFLIYFQGNSAPDKSGLPSDRFSAERTGGSVSTLTIQRTQQEDSAVYLCASSSVGLNEKLFFGSGTQLSVL.

This clonotype was detected only a few times. The chain employs TRBV5-1 and TRBJ2-1; TRBD2 matches at 12 bases. The end of the DNA aligns better with TRBJ2-7, so the J call may be wrong. Germline V gene sequence: CDR1 SGHRS, CDR2 YFSETQ. The CDR3 runs to 15 residues. The CDR3 region has the DNA TGCGCCAGCAGCTACGAGACTAGCGGGAGACTGGAGCAGTACTTC. Translated: CASSYETSGRLEQYF.

The chain uses TRBV6-6 and TRBJ2-5; D might be TRBD1 (6 bases). The V end was cut by 1 base, the J end by 2 bases, with 14 bases between. This CDR3 is built from 16 residues. The germline gives CDR1 MNHNY, CDR2 SVGAGI (reference sequence). The CDR3 loop reads CASSYFGDTRQETQYF. In nucleotides, the CDR3 is TGTGCCAGCAGTTACTTTGGGGACACCCGACAAGAGACCCAGTACTTC.

The chain links TRBV7-6 to TRBJ2-1; the match to TRBD2 covers 9 bases. With V trimmed by 3 bases and J by 7 bases, 4 bases remained unmatched. Germline lookup yields CDR1 SGHVS and CDR2 FNYEAQ. The CDR3 totals 14 residues. CDR3 protein: CASSFGTSMNEQFF. The CDR3 DNA sequence: TGTGCCAGCAGCTTTGGGACTAGCATGAATGAGCAGTTCTTC.

Only a few counts were recorded for this clonotype. The chain carries TRBV15 and TRBJ1-2, with TRBD1 identical over 8 bases. V was pared by 1 base and J by 4 bases, with 5 bases of the junction left unmatched. CDR1 and CDR2 (germline): LNHNV, YYDKDF (reference sequence). The CDR3 covers 15 residues. The CDR3 protein is CATSRGTGMGYGYTF. The CDR3 DNA reads as TGTGCCACCAGCAGAGGGACAGGGATGGGCTATGGCTACACCTTC.

This clonotype was recorded once. The rearrangement links TRBV5-5 to TRBJ2-5; D remains unclear. This CDR3 comprises 16 residues. Germline CDR1 SGHKS, CDR2 YYEKEE (reference sequence). With 4 bases removed from V and 2 bases from J, the gap between germline ends came to 18 bases. CDR3 DNA: TGTGCCAGCAGCCGCCAGGTTTGGGAAATTCAAGAGACCCAGTACTTC. Translated, it gives CASSRQVWEIQETQYF.

The chain links TRBV7-3 to TRBJ2-5, with TRBD2 matching over 9 bases. CDR1 is SGHTA, CDR2 FQGTGA, per germline. The CDR3 has 16 amino acids. The ends lost 5 bases at V and 5 bases at J; junction bases unmatched: 12. In DNA form, the CDR3 reads TGTGCCAGCAGCCTGACGCTTGCGGGGGGGCCCGAGACCCAGTACTTC. Amino acids: CASSLTLAGGPETQYF.

There are a few counts of this clonotype. V usage is TRBV12-3 or TRBV12-4 and J usage is TRBJ2-5; 7 bases map to TRBD2. The end of the DNA fits TRBJ2-1 better, so the J call may be wrong. The CDR3 is 15 residues long. CDR3 bases: TGTGCCAGCAGACTCTCTAGCGGACCAGGCGATGAGCAGTTCTTC. Its protein product is CASRLSSGPGDEQFF.

This clonotype was recorded a few times. CDR3 DNA sequence: TGTGCCAGCAGCGGAGGGACAGGGAACTCTGGAAACACCATATATTTT. This sequence encodes CASSGGTGNSGNTIYF. The chain uses TRBV9 and TRBJ1-3, with 9 bases aligning to TRBD1. The CDR3 totals 16 residues. Losses at the gene ends were 3 bases for V and 0 bases for J; bases not matched to a gene: 4. CDR1 and CDR2 from the germline V gene are SGDLS and YYNGEE.

The rearrangement joins TRBV9 to TRBJ2-5, with TRBD2 matching 13 bases. The DNA end lines up better with TRBJ2-1; the J call may be wrong. Germline CDR1 reads SGDLS; CDR2 reads YYNGEE. The CDR3 is 14 residues long. CDR3 DNA: TGTGCCAGCACGGGAGGACTAGCGGGAGATGAGCAGTTCTTC. This translates into CASTGGLAGDEQFF.

The rearrangement links TRBV7-9 to TRBJ2-1; a possible D gene is TRBD2 (6 bases). Trimming cost V 4 bases and J 0 bases, with 10 bases left between them. CDR1 is SEHNR and CDR2 is FQNEAQ in the germline V gene (reference sequence). The CDR3 consists of 15 residues. CDR3 nucleotide sequence: TGTGCCAGCAGCTCCATACTAGCCTCCTACAATGAGCAGTTCTTC. Residues: CASSSILASYNEQFF.

This clonotype was counted between two and nine times. The V call is TRBV6-1, the J call TRBJ2-7; D ambiguous. CDR1 and CDR2 (germline): MNHNS, SASEGT. The CDR3 length is 13 residues. Trimming took 7 bases from V and 9 from J, leaving 19 bases between them. CDR3 amino acids: CASTFTIYERQYF. CDR3 coding DNA: TGTGCCAGCACCTTTACCATCTACGAGCGGCAGTACTTC.

This clonotype was seen a handful of times. The chain employs TRBV6-5 and TRBJ2-1; D unclear. Trimming removed 4 bases from V and 3 bases from J, with 19 bases in between. The CDR3 is 17 amino acids. Looked up from germline, CDR1 is MNHEY and CDR2 is SVGAGI. CDR3 nucleotide sequence: TGTGCCAGCAGTTCTGAGTCCAGATTTGACGGCTACAATGAGCAGTTCTTC. Its translation: CASSSESRFDGYNEQFF.

The genes are TRBV9 and TRBJ2-7, with 8 bases lining up with TRBD2. The CDR3 contains 14 residues. The germline gives CDR1 SGDLS, CDR2 YYNGEE. V shed 0 bases and J 7 bases; nucleotides not matched to a gene: 6. CDR3 coding DNA: TGTGCCAGCAGCGTAGCAGCGGGAGAGGGGGAGCAGTACTTC. It encodes CASSVAAGEGEQYF. Supplemented by reference TRBV9 and TRBJ2-7, the full variable domain reads DSGVTQTPKHLITATGQRVTLRCSPRSGDLSVYWYQQSLDQGLQFLIQYYNGEERAKGNILERFSAQQFPDLHSELNLSSLELGDSALYFCASSVAAGEGEQYFGPGTRLTVT.

This clonotype occurred a few times. This chain joins TRBV12-3 or TRBV12-4 and TRBJ1-2; D not certain. CDR3 length: 16 residues. Between the trimmed V and J ends, which lost 6 bases and 4 bases, there was a span of 21 bases. CDR3 amino acids: CASRRRSLWTAYGYTF. In DNA form, the CDR3 reads TGTGCCAGCAGGCGAAGGAGTCTGTGGACGGCCTATGGCTACACCTTC.

The chain links TRBV7-6 to TRBJ2-5, with a weak D call TRBD1 (6 bases). The DNA matches TRBJ2-7 better at its end, which makes the J call doubtful. This CDR3 comprises 16 residues. Germline values: CDR1 SGHVS, CDR2 FNYEAQ. The DNA of the CDR3 is TGTGCCAGCAGCTTAAGCGTGGACACAGGGCCCTACGAGCAGTACTTC. It is translated as CASSLSVDTGPYEQYF.

V and J are TRBV6-1 and TRBJ2-5; perhaps TRBD2 as D (6 bases). Germline CDR1 is MNHNS and CDR2 is SASEGT. This CDR3 comprises 20 residues. Trimming took off 5 bases at V and 4 bases at J, with 32 bases between the two ends. DNA of the CDR3: TGTGCCAGCAGTCCCGGAATCCCTTTCAGGAGGGCCAAACGTGCAGAGACCCAGTACTTC. Protein: CASSPGIPFRRAKRAETQYF.

In its sample, this clonotype was seen a few times. The chain uses TRBV7-8 and TRBJ2-5, with 9 bases fitting TRBD2. The J call is in doubt because the DNA end fits TRBJ2-1 better. Germline assignment: CDR1 SGHVS and CDR2 FQNEAQ. The CDR3 is made up of 15 amino acids. CDR3 residues: CASEMHPSGINEQFF. The CDR3 region has the DNA TGTGCCAGCGAGATGCACCCTAGCGGGATCAATGAGCAGTTCTTC.

This clonotype was seen a few times. The rearrangement uses TRBV7-9 and TRBJ1-2, with D hard to call. Trimming cost V 2 bases and J 6 bases, with 10 bases left between them. CDR1 SEHNR and CDR2 FQNEAQ come from the germline V gene (reference sequence). The CDR3 loop spans 13 amino acids. The CDR3 DNA reads as TGTGCCAGCAGCTTATCAGGATTAAATGGCTACACCTTC. Its protein is CASSLSGLNGYTF.

In this sample, this clonotype turned up many times. The chain carries TRBV4-1 and TRBJ2-6; 9 bases line up with TRBD1. CDR1 is MGHRA and CDR2 is YSYEKL in the germline V gene. V shed 0 bases, J shed 2 bases, and the junction held 5 bases outside the gene matches. This CDR3 is 18 amino acids long. The CDR3 nucleotides read TGCGCCAGCAGCCAAGACGGGACAGGGTACCCTGGGGCCAACGTCCTGACTTTC. Translating gives CASSQDGTGYPGANVLTF.

The chain uses TRBV2 and TRBJ2-2, with 9 bases identical to TRBD1. With 6 bases clipped from V and 5 bases from J, the junction kept 13 bases outside the gene matches. This CDR3 is 17 amino acids long. CDR1 SNHLY and CDR2 FYNNEI come from the germline V gene. Here the CDR3 reads CASRKTGGRAGTGELFF. The DNA of the CDR3 is TGTGCCAGCAGGAAGACAGGGGGGCGAGCGGGGACCGGGGAGCTGTTTTTT.

V is TRBV29-1 and J is TRBJ1-2; tentatively, D is TRBD1 (5 bases). The CDR3 length is 12 residues. Trimming cost V 0 bases and J 6 bases, with 8 bases left between them. Germline V gene sequence: CDR1 SQVTM, CDR2 ANQGSEA. The CDR3 loop is CSVEDSRDGYTF. CDR3 nucleotides: TGCAGCGTTGAAGATTCCAGGGATGGCTACACCTTC.

This chain joins TRBV24-1 and TRBJ2-7; 12 positions agree with TRBD2. The J call may be in error: the DNA end matches TRBJ2-1 better. The CDR3 length is 17 residues. Germline CDR1 and CDR2: KGHDR and SFDVKD. In DNA, the CDR3 is TGTGCCACCAGTGATCTAGCGGGAGGGCCAATGGACAATGAGCAGTTCTTC. As protein: CATSDLAGGPMDNEQFF.

Only a few counts were recorded for this clonotype. The CDR3 here is CASSLPDRPEYQETQYF. DNA of the CDR3: TGTGCCAGCAGCTTACCCGACAGACCGGAGTACCAAGAGACCCAGTACTTC. The J gene is TRBJ2-5, the V gene TRBV7-9, with D possibly being TRBD1 (5 bases). Trimming shortened V by 2 bases and J by 0 bases, and 16 bases separated the two germline ends. The V gene's germline CDR1 is SEHNR and CDR2 FQNEAQ (reference sequence). This CDR3 has 17 residues. The full variable domain, its missing parts supplied by reference TRBV7-9 and TRBJ2-5, is DTGVSQNPRHKITKRGQNVTFRCDPISEHNRLYWYRQTLGQGPEFLTYFQNEAQLEKSRLLSDRFSAERPKGSFSTLEIQRTEQGDSAMYLCASSLPDRPEYQETQYFGPGTRLLVL.

This clonotype was seen a handful of times. J is TRBJ2-5 and V is TRBV28; D possibly uses TRBD1 or TRBD2 (5 bases each). This CDR3 comprises 14 residues. V lost 3 bases, J lost 0 bases, and 8 bases lay in between. Germline lookup yields CDR1 MDHEN and CDR2 SYDVKM. CDR3 sequence reads: CASSFGADQETQYF. CDR3 bases: TGTGCCAGCAGTTTCGGGGCAGACCAAGAGACCCAGTACTTC. The full variable domain, in which reference TRBV28 and TRBJ2-5 provide the parts outside the CDR3, is DVKVTQSSRYLVKRTGEKVFLECVQDMDHENMFWYRQDPGLGLRLIYFSYDVKMKEKGDIPEGYSVSREKKERFSLILESASTNQTSMYLCASSFGADQETQYFGPGTRLLVL.

This chain links TRBV7-3 with TRBJ2-1, with 8 bases identical to TRBD2. The CDR3 has 13 amino acids. The germline V gene has CDR1 SGHTA and CDR2 FQGTGA. V shed 5 bases, J shed 10 bases, and the junction held 7 bases outside the gene matches. The CDR3 DNA is TGTGCCAGCAGCCCCGGACTAGCCGCCGAGCAGTTCTTC. Amino acids: CASSPGLAAEQFF. Full variable domain (missing parts from reference TRBV7-3 and TRBJ2-1): GAGVSQTPSNKVTEKGKYVELRCDPISGHTALYWYRQSLGQGPEFLIYFQGTGAADDSGLPNDRFFAVRPEGSVSTLKIQRTERGDSAVYLCASSPGLAAEQFFGPGTRLTVL.

This clonotype turned up a few times. The rearrangement joins TRBV4-2 to TRBJ2-5, with D unclear. CDR3 length: 15 amino acids. V lost 1 base and J 5 bases, leaving 14 bases between the germline ends. The germline V gene encodes CDR1 LGHNA and CDR2 YNFKEQ. Here the CDR3 reads CASSQVSSRQETQYF. The CDR3 DNA sequence: TGTGCCAGCAGCCAAGTGAGTAGCCGCCAGGAGACCCAGTACTTC.